These 16 T cell receptor beta chains were sequenced from one sample in a study of blood T cell repertoires in COVID-19. The repertoire was sequenced with immunoSEQ multiplex PCR; TCRdb's copy has only in-frame clones and lacks some. The sample contains over 200,000 clones, more than 80% of which appear only once. Sequences were obtained from peripheral blood. These receptors originate from a man aged 30-40 years with COVID-19, enrolled during active disease.

V gene TRBV19 combines with J gene TRBJ2-2, with TRBD2 as a possible D gene (5 bases). V was trimmed by 6 bases and J by 4 bases, leaving 9 bases between them. The CDR3 length is 13 residues. Germline CDR1 LNHDA, CDR2 SQIVND (reference sequence). In DNA, the CDR3 is TGTGCCAGTAGCGGGATAGTCACCGGGGAGCTGTTTTTT. Protein product: CASSGIVTGELFF.

This sequence joins TRBV11-2 and TRBJ1-6, with a possible D match to TRBD1 (6 bases). Looked up from germline, CDR1 is SGHAT and CDR2 is FQNNGV. Trimming stripped 4 bases from V and 15 bases from J, with 19 bases between. The CDR3 is made up of 14 amino acids. The CDR3 loop is CASSSQQGIEVLHF. The CDR3 DNA reads TGTGCCAGCAGCTCTCAACAGGGAATTGAGGTCCTCCACTTT. Full variable domain (outside the CDR3, taken from reference TRBV11-2 and TRBJ1-6): EAGVAQSPRYKIIEKRQSVAFWCNPISGHATLYWYQQILGQGPKLLIQFQNNGVVDDSQLPKDRFSAERLKGVDSTLKIQPAKLEDSAVYLCASSSQQGIEVLHFGNGTRLTVT.

The V gene is TRBV21-1, the J gene TRBJ1-1. TRBV21-1 is shown as a pseudogene. This CDR3 region has 18 residues. The CDR3 DNA is TGTGCCAGCAGCAAGGGGAGGAGTTTAGGGGAAATGAACACTGAAGCTTTCTTT. Encoded protein: CASSKGRSLGEMNTEAFF.

This chain joins TRBV5-6 and TRBJ2-1, with TRBD2 matching over 13 bases. The length of the CDR3 is 17 residues. The J segment lost 12 bases and the V segment lost 3 bases, leaving 15 bases of the junction unmatched. CDR1 is SGHDT and CDR2 is YYEEEE in the germline V gene. The CDR3 region is CASSWASPGLAGRRQFF. For the CDR3, the DNA is TGTGCCAGCAGCTGGGCGAGTCCGGGACTAGCGGGAAGAAGGCAGTTCTTC.

Here the CDR3 DNA reads TGTGCCAGCAGTGTGGGACAGGTGTACTCTGGAAACACCATATATTTT. This encodes CASSVGQVYSGNTIYF. The chain couples TRBV2 to TRBJ1-3; 8 nucleotides agree with TRBD1. The germline gives CDR1 SNHLY, CDR2 FYNNEI. CDR3 length: 16 amino acids. The junction had 5 bases not matched to a gene; V was cut back by 4 bases and J by 0 bases. Filled out from reference TRBV2 and TRBJ1-3, the complete variable domain reads EPEVTQTPSHQVTQMGQEVILRCVPISNHLYFYWYRQILGQKVEFLVSFYNNEISEKSEIFDDQFSVERPDGSNFTLKIRSTKLEDSAMYFCASSVGQVYSGNTIYFGEGSWLTVV.

The chain joins TRBV7-2 to TRBJ2-7, with TRBD1 as a possible D gene (6 bases). Germline V gene data show CDR1 as SGHTA and CDR2 as FQGNSA. This CDR3 region has 15 residues. The V end lost 1 base, the J end lost 5 bases, and 15 bases lay between the germline ends. Written as DNA, the CDR3 is TGTGCCAGCAGCTTAGTTTACAGGGAAGCTGACGAGCAGTACTTC. It translates to CASSLVYREADEQYF.

V is TRBV11-1 and J is TRBJ2-2; 8 positions agree with TRBD2. Trimming removed 3 bases from V and 4 bases from J; junction bases left unmatched: 4. The CDR3 runs 15 residues. Germline CDR1 and CDR2: SGHAT and FQDESV (reference sequence). Written as DNA, the CDR3 is TGTGCCAGCAGCTTCGGCGGGGGGCCCACCGGGGAGCTGTTTTTT. Amino acids: CASSFGGGPTGELFF.

For the CDR3, the DNA is TGTGCCAGCAGCCTACAGGGAAAGCAGTACTTC. Residues: CASSLQGKQYF. The chain employs TRBV7-2 and TRBJ2-7, with a weak D call TRBD1 (6 bases). The CDR3 contains 11 residues. V shed 5 bases and J shed 8 bases, with 10 bases lying between them. The V gene's germline CDR1 is SGHTA and CDR2 FQGNSA.

The J gene is TRBJ1-1, the V gene TRBV19, with D unresolved. Germline V lookup: CDR1 LNHDA, CDR2 SQIVND (reference sequence). V lost 1 base and J 7 bases, leaving 7 bases between the germline ends. The CDR3 runs 12 residues. This CDR3 is CASSIGRLEAFF. In DNA, the CDR3 is TGTGCCAGTAGTATAGGCAGACTTGAAGCTTTCTTT. Filled out from reference TRBV19 and TRBJ1-1, the complete variable domain reads DGGITQSPKYLFRKEGQNVTLSCEQNLNHDAMYWYRQDPGQGLRLIYYSQIVNDFQKGDIAEGYSVSREKKESFPLTVTSAQKNPTAFYLCASSIGRLEAFFGQGTRLTVV.

The rearrangement links TRBV5-6 to TRBJ2-7; 13 bases match TRBD2. CDR1 and CDR2 from the germline V gene are SGHDT and YYEEEE. CDR3 length: 16 amino acids. The V segment lost 4 bases and the J segment 3 bases; nucleotides outside the gene matches: 7. This CDR3 is CASSPRTSGRSYEQYF. The DNA for the CDR3 is TGTGCCAGCAGCCCACGGACTAGCGGGAGAAGCTACGAGCAGTACTTC. Full variable domain (missing parts from reference TRBV5-6 and TRBJ2-7): DAGVTQSPTHLIKTRGQQVTLRCSPKSGHDTVSWYQQALGQGPQFIFQYYEEEERQRGNFPDRFSGHQFPNYSSELNVNALLLGDSALYLCASSPRTSGRSYEQYFGPGTRLTVT.

This clone was recorded a few times. V is TRBV6-5 and J is TRBJ2-2; tentatively, D is TRBD1 (6 bases). V was shortened by 6 bases and J by 6 bases, with 14 bases between the two germline ends. The CDR3 consists of 14 residues. Germline V gives CDR1 MNHEY, CDR2 SVGAGI. This CDR3 reads CASSPSTGPGELFF. In DNA, the CDR3 is TGTGCCAGCAGCCCCTCGACAGGACCCGGGGAGCTGTTTTTT.

This clone has only one observation. The CDR3 bases are TGTGCCAGCAGCTTGGGCGGGATGGCTAGCGGGGGAACGGATACGCAGTATTTT. Protein sequence: CASSLGGMASGGTDTQYF. This sequence joins TRBV5-6 and TRBJ2-3, with 10 bases lining up with TRBD2. The CDR3 has 18 amino acids. Trimming took 0 bases from V and 6 from J; bases not matched to a gene: 13. CDR1 and CDR2 from the germline V gene are SGHDT and YYEEEE.

This rearrangement joins TRBV19 to TRBJ2-2, with D possibly matching TRBD2 (6 bases). The CDR3 extends over 15 amino acids. Trimming shortened V by 7 bases and J by 6 bases, and 18 bases separated the two germline ends. The germline V gene has CDR1 LNHDA and CDR2 SQIVND (reference sequence). The CDR3 DNA sequence: TGTGCCAGTACTACATCCCCGGGAGTCCCCGGGGAGCTGTTTTTT. As protein: CASTTSPGVPGELFF.

V is TRBV4-2 and J is TRBJ1-1, with D tentatively TRBD1 (6 bases). Germline values: CDR1 LGHNA, CDR2 YNFKEQ. CDR3 length equals 16 residues. The germline V and J ends were trimmed by 4 bases and 1 base, with 16 bases remaining between them. This CDR3 is CASSLSAGGSNTEAFF. As DNA, the CDR3 is TGTGCCAGCAGCCTCTCGGCGGGGGGCTCGAACACTGAAGCTTTCTTT.

The chain combines TRBV28 with TRBJ2-1; 12 bases align to TRBD2. Germline assignment: CDR1 MDHEN and CDR2 SYDVKM. V dropped 6 bases and J dropped 4; count of bases not matched to a gene: 10. The CDR3 contains 17 residues. CDR3: CASSETSGSKGYNEQFF. In DNA form, the CDR3 reads TGTGCCAGCAGCGAGACTAGCGGGAGTAAAGGGTACAATGAGCAGTTCTTC.

The chain couples TRBV18 to TRBJ2-1; D is undetermined. This CDR3 has 14 residues. V lost 2 bases to trimming and J lost 6 bases, with 11 bases between them. Germline assignment: CDR1 KGHSH and CDR2 LQKENI. As DNA, the CDR3 is TGTGCCAGCTCACCAGTGGTCCCACTCAATGAGCAGTTCTTC. Its translation is CASSPVVPLNEQFF.